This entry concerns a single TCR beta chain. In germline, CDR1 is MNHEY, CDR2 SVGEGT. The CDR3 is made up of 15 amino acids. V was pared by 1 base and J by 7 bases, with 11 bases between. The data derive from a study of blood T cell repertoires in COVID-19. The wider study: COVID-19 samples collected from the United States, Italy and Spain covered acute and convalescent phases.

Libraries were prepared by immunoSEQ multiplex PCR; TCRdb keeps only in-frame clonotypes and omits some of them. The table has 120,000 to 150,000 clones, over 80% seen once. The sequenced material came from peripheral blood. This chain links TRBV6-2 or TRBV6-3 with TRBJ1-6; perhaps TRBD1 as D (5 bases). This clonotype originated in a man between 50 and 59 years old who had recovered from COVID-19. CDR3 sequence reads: CASSYWQGGNSPLHF. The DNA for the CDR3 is TGTGCCAGCAGTTACTGGCAGGGAGGGAATTCACCCCTCCACTTT.